These 12 T cell receptor beta chains share one sample of origin, sequenced in a study of T cells in Graves' hyperthyroidism and ophthalmopathy. Amplification of TCR beta CDR3 regions used RNA as the template. Carried out on the TCR CDR3, a first-round RT-PCR used the HTBI primer set. One entry per CDR3 protein results from TCRdb running MiXCR on the multiplex PCR reads. The table lists 200,000 to 300,000 distinct CDR3 sequences, about 24% of them singletons. Sample: blood. These TCRs come from a woman aged 40 to 50 with Graves' ophthalmopathy.

This clonotype was counted many times. The chain has TRBV5-1 and TRBJ2-5, with D hard to call. Germline V gives CDR1 SGHRS, CDR2 YFSETQ. The ends were cut back, 4 bases at V and 4 bases at J, with 20 bases in the middle. The CDR3 is 16 amino acids. The DNA of the CDR3 is TGCGCCAGCAGCATCGGAATGGGTGGGATGAGAGAGACCCAGTACTTC. Its protein is CASSIGMGGMRETQYF.

This clonotype was detected ten times or more. V is TRBV6-1 and J is TRBJ2-7; tentative D call: TRBD2 (6 bases). CDR3 length equals 14 residues. V was shortened by 6 bases and J by 4 bases, with 16 bases between the two germline ends. CDR1 and CDR2 (germline): MNHNS, SASEGT. CDR3 nucleotides: TGTGCCAGCAGGGACCCCTCTCGGGGGTACGAGCAGTACTTC. Its translation: CASRDPSRGYEQYF.

The sample holds many counts of this clonotype. The V call is TRBV7-8, the J call TRBJ2-5; D is undetermined. V was shortened by 1 base and J by 3 bases, with 12 bases between the two germline ends. This CDR3 has 15 amino acids. Germline CDR1 and CDR2: SGHVS and FQNEAQ. The CDR3 bases are TGTGCCAGCAGCTTAGGCTGGACCGATGAAGAGACCCAGTACTTC. It translates to CASSLGWTDEETQYF.

This clonotype has at least ten counts. The chain is built from TRBV7-8 and TRBJ2-2; D remains ambiguous. Germline V gene sequence: CDR1 SGHVS, CDR2 FQNEAQ. This CDR3 comprises 13 residues. V was pared by 6 bases and J by 2 bases, with 7 bases between. For the CDR3, the DNA is TGTGCCAGCAGTTACGGAAACACCGGGGAGCTGTTTTTT. This encodes CASSYGNTGELFF.

In its sample, this clonotype was seen many times. The rearrangement joins TRBV20-1 to TRBJ2-2; TRBD2 agrees at 9 bases. The CDR3 sequence is 17 residues long. With V trimmed by 2 bases and J by 5 bases, 12 bases remained unmatched. CDR1 is DFQATT, CDR2 SNEGSKA, per germline (reference sequence). In nucleotides, the CDR3 is TGCAGTGCTAGAACCGGGAGCCTAGCGGGGCATACCGGGGAGCTGTTTTTT. Translation gives CSARTGSLAGHTGELFF.

This clonotype was counted at least ten times. The chain carries TRBV27 and TRBJ1-2; a possible D gene is TRBD1 (5 bases). The CDR3 extends over 13 amino acids. V was trimmed by 5 bases and J by 8 bases, leaving 15 bases between them. Germline lookup yields CDR1 MNHEY and CDR2 SMNVEV (reference sequence). The CDR3 spells CASSTGGKRGYTF. The CDR3 nucleotides are TGTGCCAGCAGTACGGGGGGGAAGCGAGGCTACACCTTC.

This clonotype occurred many times. The rearrangement links TRBV20-1 to TRBJ1-5; D might be TRBD1 (5 bases). This CDR3 has 16 amino acids. Trimming left V 0 bases short and J 0 bases short, with 12 bases between. The germline gives CDR1 DFQATT, CDR2 SNEGSKA (reference sequence). The CDR3 loop reads CSAREVRGYSNQPQHF. The CDR3 nucleotides read TGCAGTGCTAGAGAGGTTCGGGGGTATAGCAATCAGCCCCAGCATTTT.

This clonotype occurred many times. CDR3 DNA sequence: TGTGCCAGCACCGGAGACAGGGGCACTGAAGCTTTCTTT. As protein: CASTGDRGTEAFF. The chain has TRBV6-5 and TRBJ1-1; 8 bases line up with TRBD1. The CDR3 covers 13 residues. The V and J ends lost 7 bases and 4 bases, in that order; junction bases with no gene match: 5. Germline CDR1 and CDR2: MNHEY and SVGAGI.

The rearrangement uses TRBV6-1 and TRBJ2-5; no clear D. The V gene lost 3 bases and the J gene lost 9 bases, with 11 bases spanning the gap. The CDR3 loop spans 12 amino acids. CDR1 MNHNS and CDR2 SASEGT come from the germline V gene. CDR3 DNA: TGTGCCAGCAGTGACCGGCTAGGAGCCCAGTACTTC. It codes for CASSDRLGAQYF.

The J gene is TRBJ2-7, the V gene TRBV11-1; the match to TRBD1 covers 7 bases. The CDR3 totals 15 residues. Germline values: CDR1 SGHAT, CDR2 FQDESV (reference sequence). Trimming removed 1 base from V and 3 bases from J; junction bases left unmatched: 6. The CDR3 DNA is TGTGCCAGCAGCTTAGGGACAGGCTCCATCTACGAGCAGTACTTC. This sequence encodes CASSLGTGSIYEQYF.

This clonotype turned up a few times. The CDR3 region is CSAETGGDEQFF. The CDR3 DNA follows: TGCAGCGCCGAAACAGGGGGCGATGAGCAGTTCTTC. The chain combines TRBV29-1 with TRBJ2-1, with 9 bases matching TRBD1. The CDR3 has 12 amino acids. Unmatched junction bases numbered 6, after V lost 7 bases and J lost 8 bases. CDR1 is SQVTM, CDR2 ANQGSEA, per germline.

The sample holds a few counts of this clonotype. A clone one base away is much larger, so this may be a read error. V and J are TRBV20-1 and TRBJ2-7; 10 positions match TRBD2. The V gene's germline CDR1 is DFQATT and CDR2 SNEGSKA (reference sequence). The CDR3 is made up of 15 amino acids. CDR3 nucleotides: TGCACTGCTAGGGTTAGCGGGAGGTTTGTCTACGAGCAGTACTTC. Residues: CTARVSGRFVYEQYF.